The next 4 T cell receptor beta chains were all read from a single sample in a study of CD8 T cells in Susac syndrome. The RNA input was roughly 0.5 to 1 ug, and it was reverse transcribed with random hexamers. Via MiXCR, TCRdb re-called the immunoSEQ multiplex PCR reads, giving one row per CDR3 protein. The repertoire holds about 200,000 distinct CDR3 sequences, with about 95% as singletons. Sequenced sample: CD4+ T cells from PBMCs. The receptor source for this set is a human donor with multiple sclerosis.

The chain's CDR3 is CASSPQRAFGNTIYF. The CDR3 DNA reads TGTGCCAGTAGCCCCCAAAGGGCGTTCGGAAACACCATATATTTT. This chain joins TRBV19 and TRBJ1-3, with D uncertain. Germline-derived CDR1 and CDR2 are LNHDA and SQIVND (reference sequence). CDR3 length: 15 amino acids. Trimming shortened V by 6 bases and J by 4 bases, and 16 bases separated the two germline ends.

The chain links TRBV30 to TRBJ2-5; D possibly corresponds to TRBD1 (6 bases). Trimming took 5 bases from V and 5 from J, leaving 12 bases between them. Germline V gene data show CDR1 as GTSNPN and CDR2 as SVGIG (reference sequence). The CDR3 totals 12 residues. Here the CDR3 reads CAWGMGAETQYF. Written as DNA, the CDR3 is TGTGCCTGGGGTATGGGGGCTGAGACCCAGTACTTC.

The CDR3 DNA follows: TGTGCCAGCAGCCAACAACTAGCGGGGGGCACAGATACGCAGTATTTT. Its translation: CASSQQLAGGTDTQYF. The V gene is TRBV3-1, the J gene TRBJ2-3; TRBD2 aligns across 11 bases. After removal of 2 bases from V and 1 base from J, the junction contained 2 bases not matched to a gene. Germline lookup yields CDR1 LGHDT and CDR2 YNNKEL (reference sequence). The CDR3 is 16 amino acids.

The chain recombines TRBV7-9 with TRBJ2-3; 9 bases line up with TRBD2. Trimming took 6 bases from V and 0 from J; bases not matched to a gene: 4. Per the germline V gene, CDR1 is SEHNR and CDR2 is FQNEAQ (reference sequence). CDR3 length equals 15 residues. The CDR3 DNA reads as TGTGCCAGCAGTCGTAGCGGGGGTAGCACAGATACGCAGTATTTT. It codes for CASSRSGGSTDTQYF.